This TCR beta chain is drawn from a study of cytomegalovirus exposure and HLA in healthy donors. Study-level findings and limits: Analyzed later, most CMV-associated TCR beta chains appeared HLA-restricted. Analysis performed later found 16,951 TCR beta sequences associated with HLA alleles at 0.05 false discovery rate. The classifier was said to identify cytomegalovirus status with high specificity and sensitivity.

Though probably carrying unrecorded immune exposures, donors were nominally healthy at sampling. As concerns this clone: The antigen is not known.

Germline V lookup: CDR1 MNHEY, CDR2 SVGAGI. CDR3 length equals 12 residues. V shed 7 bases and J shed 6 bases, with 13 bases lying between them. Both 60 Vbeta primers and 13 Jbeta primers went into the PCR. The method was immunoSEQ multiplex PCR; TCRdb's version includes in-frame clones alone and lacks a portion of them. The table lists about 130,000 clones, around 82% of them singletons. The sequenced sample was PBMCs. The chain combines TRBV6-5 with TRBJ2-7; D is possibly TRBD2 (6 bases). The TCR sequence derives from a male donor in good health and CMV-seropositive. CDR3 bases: TGTGCCAGCATGCGGGATTCGGGCGAGCAGTACTTC. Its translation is CASMRDSGEQYF.